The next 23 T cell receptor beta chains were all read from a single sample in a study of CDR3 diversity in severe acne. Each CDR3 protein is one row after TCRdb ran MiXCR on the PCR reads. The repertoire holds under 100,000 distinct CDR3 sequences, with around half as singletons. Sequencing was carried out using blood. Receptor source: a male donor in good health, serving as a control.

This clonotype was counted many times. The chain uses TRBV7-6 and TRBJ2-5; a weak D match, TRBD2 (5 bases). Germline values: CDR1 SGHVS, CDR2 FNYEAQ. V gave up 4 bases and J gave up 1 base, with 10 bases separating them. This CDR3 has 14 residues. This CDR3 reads CASSSSGLQETQYF. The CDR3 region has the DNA TGTGCCAGCAGCTCCTCAGGACTCCAAGAGACCCAGTACTTC.

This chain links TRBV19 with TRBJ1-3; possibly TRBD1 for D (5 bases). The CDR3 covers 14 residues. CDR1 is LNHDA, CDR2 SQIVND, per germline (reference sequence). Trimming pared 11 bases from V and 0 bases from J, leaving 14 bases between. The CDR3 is CASGGDHSGNTIYF. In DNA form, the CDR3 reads TGTGCCTCTGGGGGGGACCACTCTGGAAACACCATATATTTT.

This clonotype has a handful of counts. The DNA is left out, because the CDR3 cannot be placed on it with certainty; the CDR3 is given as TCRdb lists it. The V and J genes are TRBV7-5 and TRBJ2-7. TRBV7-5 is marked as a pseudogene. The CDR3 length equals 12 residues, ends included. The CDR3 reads CISVSEGCEQYF.

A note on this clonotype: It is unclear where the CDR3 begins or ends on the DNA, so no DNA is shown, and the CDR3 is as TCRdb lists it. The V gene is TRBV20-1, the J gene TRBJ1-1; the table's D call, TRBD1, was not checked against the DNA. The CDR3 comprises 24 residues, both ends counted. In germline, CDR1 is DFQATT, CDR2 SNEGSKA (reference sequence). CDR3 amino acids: CSARDLRGFRAFFGQGTMNTEAFF.

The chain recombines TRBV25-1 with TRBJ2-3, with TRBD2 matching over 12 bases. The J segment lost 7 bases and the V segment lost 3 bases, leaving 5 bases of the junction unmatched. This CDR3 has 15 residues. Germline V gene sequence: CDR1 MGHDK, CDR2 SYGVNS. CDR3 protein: CASSDVTSGSNTQYF. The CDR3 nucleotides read TGTGCCAGCAGTGATGTGACTAGCGGGAGTAATACGCAGTATTTT.

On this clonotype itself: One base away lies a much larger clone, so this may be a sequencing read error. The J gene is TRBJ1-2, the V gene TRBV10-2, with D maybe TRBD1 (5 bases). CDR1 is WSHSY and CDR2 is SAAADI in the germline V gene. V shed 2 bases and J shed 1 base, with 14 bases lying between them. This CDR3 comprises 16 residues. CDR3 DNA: TGCGCCAGCAGTGAGGGGGAACAGGCCATTAACTATGGCTACACCTTC. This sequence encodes CASSEGEQAINYGYTF.

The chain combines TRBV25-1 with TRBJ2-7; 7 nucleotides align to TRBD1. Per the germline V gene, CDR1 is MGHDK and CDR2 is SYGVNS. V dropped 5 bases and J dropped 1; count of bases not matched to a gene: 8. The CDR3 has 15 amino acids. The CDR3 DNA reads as TGTGCCAGCAGTAACCCCGGGACAGAATCCTACGAGCAGTACTTC. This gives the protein CASSNPGTESYEQYF.

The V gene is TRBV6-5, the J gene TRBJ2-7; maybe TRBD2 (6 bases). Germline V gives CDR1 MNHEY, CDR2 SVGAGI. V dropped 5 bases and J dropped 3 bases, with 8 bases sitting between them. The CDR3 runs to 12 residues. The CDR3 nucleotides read TGTGCCAGCAGTGACGGGGGCTACGAGCAGTACTTC. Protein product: CASSDGGYEQYF.

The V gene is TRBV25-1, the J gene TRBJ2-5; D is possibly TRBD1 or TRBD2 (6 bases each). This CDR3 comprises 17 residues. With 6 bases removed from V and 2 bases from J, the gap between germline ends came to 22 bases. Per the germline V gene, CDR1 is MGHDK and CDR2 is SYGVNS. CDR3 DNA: TGTGCCAGCAGCTCGGGACTGTTCCGCGGACAGCAAGAGACCCAGTACTTC. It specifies CASSSGLFRGQQETQYF.

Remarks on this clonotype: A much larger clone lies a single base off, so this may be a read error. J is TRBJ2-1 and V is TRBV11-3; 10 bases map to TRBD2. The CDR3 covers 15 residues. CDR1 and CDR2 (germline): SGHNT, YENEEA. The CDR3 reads CAGSISGGPNNEQFF. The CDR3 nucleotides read TGTGCCGGCAGCATTAGCGGGGGGCCAAACAATGAGCAGTTCTTC.

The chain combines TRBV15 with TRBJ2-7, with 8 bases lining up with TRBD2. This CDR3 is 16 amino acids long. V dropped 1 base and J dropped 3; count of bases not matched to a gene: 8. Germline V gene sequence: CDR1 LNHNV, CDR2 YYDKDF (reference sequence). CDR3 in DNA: TGTGCCACCAGCAGAGCTCGGGAACTAGCGGACTACGAGCAGTACTTC. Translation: CATSRARELADYEQYF.

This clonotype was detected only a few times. CDR3 nucleotide sequence: TGCAGCGTTCGTTCCACCCACTACGAGCAGTACTTC. Encoded protein: CSVRSTHYEQYF. The chain recombines TRBV29-1 with TRBJ2-7; D call uncertain. In germline, CDR1 is SQVTM, CDR2 ANQGSEA. The CDR3 loop spans 12 amino acids. V gave up 5 bases and J gave up 3 bases, with 11 bases separating them.

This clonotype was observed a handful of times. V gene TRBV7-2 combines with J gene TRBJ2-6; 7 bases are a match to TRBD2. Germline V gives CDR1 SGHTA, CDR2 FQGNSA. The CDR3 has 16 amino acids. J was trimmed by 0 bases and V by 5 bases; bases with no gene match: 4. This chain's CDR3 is CASSKIAGSGANVLTF. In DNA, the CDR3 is TGTGCCAGCAGCAAGATAGCGGGCTCTGGGGCCAACGTCCTGACTTTC.

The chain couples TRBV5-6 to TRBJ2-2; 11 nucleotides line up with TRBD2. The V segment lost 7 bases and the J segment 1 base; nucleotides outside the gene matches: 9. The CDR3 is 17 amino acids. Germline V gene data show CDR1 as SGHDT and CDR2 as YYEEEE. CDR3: CASVKGLAEMNTGELFF. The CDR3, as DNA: TGTGCCAGCGTAAAGGGACTAGCGGAGATGAACACCGGGGAGCTGTTTTTT.

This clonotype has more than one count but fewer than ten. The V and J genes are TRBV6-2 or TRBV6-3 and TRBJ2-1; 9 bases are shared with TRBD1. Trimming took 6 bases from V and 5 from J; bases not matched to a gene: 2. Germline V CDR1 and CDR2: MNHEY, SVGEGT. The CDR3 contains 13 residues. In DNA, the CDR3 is TGTGCCAGCAGACAGGGGGCCGACAATGAGCAGTTCTTC. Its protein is CASRQGADNEQFF.

This chain's CDR3 is CATVDRNYGYTF. Here the CDR3 DNA reads TGTGCCACCGTGGACAGGAACTATGGCTACACCTTC. V usage is TRBV2 and J usage is TRBJ1-2; 7 bases align to TRBD1. Germline CDR1 reads SNHLY; CDR2 reads FYNNEI. J lost 2 bases, V lost 10 bases, and 4 bases had no gene match. This CDR3 is built from 12 residues.

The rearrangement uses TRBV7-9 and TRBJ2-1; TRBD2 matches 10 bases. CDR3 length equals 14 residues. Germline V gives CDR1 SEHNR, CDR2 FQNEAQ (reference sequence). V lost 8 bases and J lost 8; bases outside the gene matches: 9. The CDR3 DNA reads TGTGCCAGCGGACCTAGCGGGGGCGGCGATGAGCAGTTCTTC. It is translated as CASGPSGGGDEQFF.

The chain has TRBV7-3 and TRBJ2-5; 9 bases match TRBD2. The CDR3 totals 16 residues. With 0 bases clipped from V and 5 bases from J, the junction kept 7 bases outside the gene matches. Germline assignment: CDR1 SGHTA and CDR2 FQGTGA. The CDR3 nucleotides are TGTGCCAGCAGCTTAACCCGGGGACTAGCTGCGGAGACCCAGTACTTC. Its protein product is CASSLTRGLAAETQYF.

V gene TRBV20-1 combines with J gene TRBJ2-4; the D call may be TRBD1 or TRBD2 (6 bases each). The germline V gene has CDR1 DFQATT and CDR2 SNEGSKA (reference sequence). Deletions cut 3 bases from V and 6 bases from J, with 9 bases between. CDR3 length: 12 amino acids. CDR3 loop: CSARGGRNIQYF. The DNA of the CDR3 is TGCAGTGCTAGGGGGGGCCGAAACATTCAGTACTTC.

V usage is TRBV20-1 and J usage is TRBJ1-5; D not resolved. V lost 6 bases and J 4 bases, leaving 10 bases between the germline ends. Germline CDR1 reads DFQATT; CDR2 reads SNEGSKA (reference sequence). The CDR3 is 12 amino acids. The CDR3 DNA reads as TGCAGTGCCCAAATCGGGAATCAGCCCCAGCATTTT. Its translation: CSAQIGNQPQHF.

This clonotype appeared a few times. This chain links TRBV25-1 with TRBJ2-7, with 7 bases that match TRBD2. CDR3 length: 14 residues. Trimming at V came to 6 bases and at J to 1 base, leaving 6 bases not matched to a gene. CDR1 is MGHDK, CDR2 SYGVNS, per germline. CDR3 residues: CASSRAGNSYEQYF. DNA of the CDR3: TGTGCCAGCAGCCGAGCGGGAAATTCCTACGAGCAGTACTTC.

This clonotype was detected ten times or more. Written as DNA, the CDR3 is TGTGCCAGCAGTCCCTGGTCTAGCGGGGAACAGTATTTT. This sequence encodes CASSPWSSGEQYF. The V and J genes are TRBV6-2 or TRBV6-3 and TRBJ2-3; TRBD2 matches 9 bases. V gave up 5 bases and J gave up 12 bases; unmatched junction bases: 9. This CDR3 has 13 residues. CDR1 MNHEY and CDR2 SVGEGT come from the germline V gene.

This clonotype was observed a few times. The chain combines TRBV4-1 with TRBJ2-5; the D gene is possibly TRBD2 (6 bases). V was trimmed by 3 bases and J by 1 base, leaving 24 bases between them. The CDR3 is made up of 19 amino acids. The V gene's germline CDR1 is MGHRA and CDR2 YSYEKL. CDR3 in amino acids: CASSHPGLRDGPGQETQYF. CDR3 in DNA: TGCGCCAGCAGCCACCCGGGGTTGCGGGACGGTCCAGGCCAAGAGACCCAGTACTTC.